The next 18 T cell receptor beta chains were all read from a single sample in a study of cytomegalovirus exposure and HLA in healthy donors. The PCR made use of 60 Vbeta and 13 Jbeta primers. Some clones are missing from TCRdb's copy, which holds only in-frame ones; the method was immunoSEQ multiplex PCR. The sample yields some 170,000 clones, roughly 80% seen once. Source material: PBMCs. The receptors shown here come from a woman in her forties or fifties in good health and CMV-seronegative.

This clone occurred once. The chain combines TRBV27 with TRBJ2-7; TRBD2 is a possible D gene (6 bases). The germline V gene has CDR1 MNHEY and CDR2 SMNVEV (reference sequence). Trimming took 8 bases from V and 3 from J, leaving 14 bases between them. This CDR3 region has 13 residues. The CDR3 is CASSSGTFYEQYF. In DNA, the CDR3 is TGTGCCAGCTCCTCGGGGACTTTCTACGAGCAGTACTTC.

V usage is TRBV4-3 and J usage is TRBJ2-1; D is unresolved. This CDR3 comprises 13 residues. CDR1 is LGHNA, CDR2 YSLEER, per germline. Trimming cost V 0 bases and J 8 bases, with 8 bases left between them. The CDR3 reads CASSQELSYEQFF. DNA for the CDR3: TGCGCCAGCAGCCAAGAACTTTCTTATGAGCAGTTCTTC.

This clone appeared a few times. The chain recombines TRBV7-9 with TRBJ2-1; D is perhaps TRBD2 (7 bases). Germline V gene sequence: CDR1 SEHNR, CDR2 FQNEAQ (reference sequence). The CDR3 extends over 15 amino acids. The ends were cut back, 5 bases at V and 10 bases at J, with 21 bases in the middle. This CDR3 reads CASSPTGGLNVEQFF. For the CDR3, the DNA is TGTGCCAGCAGCCCAACGGGGGGCCTCAACGTGGAGCAGTTCTTC.

V gene TRBV7-8 combines with J gene TRBJ2-5; the D gene is possibly TRBD2 (6 bases). The CDR3 is made up of 16 amino acids. V lost 5 bases, J lost 0 bases, and 16 bases lay in between. Germline CDR1 and CDR2: SGHVS and FQNEAQ. The CDR3 spells CASSPGRGDYQETQYF. DNA for the CDR3: TGTGCCAGCAGCCCTGGGCGGGGAGATTACCAAGAGACCCAGTACTTC.

Here the CDR3 reads CASSPAELRGYTF. The CDR3 DNA is TGTGCCAGCAGCCCCGCGGAGCTTAGGGGCTACACCTTC. The chain joins TRBV7-8 to TRBJ1-2; no clear D. The CDR3 has 13 residues. The V gene lost 5 bases and the J gene lost 8 bases, with 15 bases spanning the gap. Germline CDR1 SGHVS, CDR2 FQNEAQ.

The V gene is TRBV5-6, the J gene TRBJ2-5, with D unclear. The CDR3 runs 12 residues. Germline V gene lookup returns CDR1 SGHDT and CDR2 YYEEEE. V was shortened by 4 bases and J by 4 bases, with 8 bases between the two germline ends. The CDR3 loop reads CASSPYLETQYF. The CDR3 DNA is TGTGCCAGCAGCCCCTACTTAGAGACCCAGTACTTC.

CDR3 amino acids: CASSLYSGDNTDTQYF. For the CDR3, the DNA is TGTGCCAGCAGCTTATACTCAGGGGACAACACAGATACGCAGTATTTT. The genes are TRBV5-6 and TRBJ2-3; a weak D match, TRBD1 (6 bases). The V end lost 2 bases, the J end lost 2 bases, and 15 bases lay between the germline ends. Per germline, CDR1 SGHDT and CDR2 YYEEEE. CDR3 length: 16 amino acids.

The genes are TRBV18 and TRBJ2-3, with D unclear. Germline V gene lookup returns CDR1 KGHSH and CDR2 LQKENI. The V end lost 2 bases, the J end lost 6 bases, and 18 bases lay between the germline ends. The CDR3 contains 16 residues. CDR3 sequence (DNA): TGTGCCAGCTCACCAAACAGTGGATATGAGTCTGATACGCAGTATTTT. This translates into CASSPNSGYESDTQYF. Together with reference TRBV18 and TRBJ2-3, the CDR3 gives the full variable domain: NAGVMQNPRHLVRRRGQEARLRCSPMKGHSHVYWYRQLPEEGLKFMVYLQKENIIDESGMPKERFSAEFPKEGPSILRIQQVVRGDSAAYFCASSPNSGYESDTQYFGPGTRLTVL.

J is TRBJ2-7 and V is TRBV4-3; D remains ambiguous. Germline CDR1 is LGHNA and CDR2 is YSLEER. This CDR3 has 18 residues. The germline V and J ends were trimmed by 1 base and 0 bases, with 19 bases remaining between them. The CDR3 region is CASSQVVSGELSSYEQYF. The CDR3 DNA follows: TGCGCCAGCAGCCAAGTGGTGTCTGGAGAACTCAGCTCCTACGAGCAGTACTTC.

The rearrangement uses TRBV7-2 and TRBJ2-5; 7 bases line up with TRBD2. The J call may be in error: the DNA end matches TRBJ2-7 better. The CDR3 has 15 amino acids. CDR1 is SGHTA, CDR2 FQGNSA, per germline. The CDR3 loop is CASSQGLVVSYEQYF. The CDR3 nucleotides are TGTGCCAGCAGCCAAGGACTAGTCGTCTCCTACGAGCAGTACTTC.

This clone occurred once. The CDR3 DNA sequence: TGTGCCAGCTCCCTCCGGGGGGCGGGGGGTATCGGAGCTTTCTTT. It is translated as CASSLRGAGGIGAFF. The chain has TRBV28 and TRBJ1-1, with TRBD1 as a possible D gene (6 bases). Germline V gene data show CDR1 as MDHEN and CDR2 as SYDVKM. V was pared by 8 bases and J by 10 bases, with 26 bases between. The CDR3 contains 15 residues. Combining the CDR3 with reference TRBV28 and TRBJ1-1 gives the whole variable domain DVKVTQSSRYLVKRTGEKVFLECVQDMDHENMFWYRQDPGLGLRLIYFSYDVKMKEKGDIPEGYSVSREKKERFSLILESASTNQTSMYLCASSLRGAGGIGAFFGQGTRLTVV.

The V and J genes are TRBV7-2 and TRBJ1-1, with D maybe TRBD1 (5 bases). This CDR3 has 13 amino acids. V dropped 5 bases and J dropped 10 bases, with 17 bases sitting between them. CDR1 is SGHTA, CDR2 FQGNSA, per germline. The CDR3 here is CASSPGGGWIAFF. DNA for the CDR3: TGTGCCAGCAGCCCGGGGGGGGGATGGATAGCTTTCTTT.

As regards this clone: Relative to the germline gene, one junction end is altered; a read error may explain this. The chain uses TRBV7-9 and TRBJ2-1; a weak D match, TRBD2 (6 bases). The germline V gene encodes CDR1 SEHNR and CDR2 FQNEAQ (reference sequence). The CDR3 extends over 13 amino acids. The DNA for the CDR3 is TGTGCCAGCAGCTTAGACGCGGGACTCATGAATGTCTTC. This codes for CASSLDAGLMNVF.

Here the CDR3 reads CASSRKPDRGQEAFF. The CDR3 DNA reads as TGTGCCAGCTCACGGAAGCCAGACAGGGGGCAGGAAGCTTTCTTT. This rearrangement joins TRBV18 to TRBJ1-1; 10 bases align to TRBD1. Germline CDR1 KGHSH, CDR2 LQKENI. Trimming at V came to 4 bases and at J to 8 bases, leaving 10 bases not matched to a gene. This CDR3 spans 15 amino acids.

The chain joins TRBV4-1 to TRBJ2-3; D may be TRBD2 (5 bases). This CDR3 has 14 amino acids. The ends were cut back, 8 bases at V and 0 bases at J, with 12 bases in the middle. The germline gives CDR1 MGHRA, CDR2 YSYEKL. CDR3 in amino acids: CASEKRLSTDTQYF. Here the CDR3 DNA reads TGCGCCAGCGAAAAGAGACTAAGCACAGATACGCAGTATTTT.

Comments on this clone: The same CDR3 also results from other DNA sequences found in this sample. The chain carries TRBV5-6 and TRBJ1-6, with TRBD1 matching over 9 bases. CDR1 and CDR2 (germline): SGHDT, YYEEEE. This CDR3 has 14 residues. V lost 5 bases, J lost 9 bases, and 6 bases stayed unmatched. The DNA for the CDR3 is TGTGCCAGCAGTCTAGACAGGGGGTCTTCACCCCTCCACTTT. It specifies CASSLDRGSSPLHF.

V usage is TRBV5-6 and J usage is TRBJ1-1; D is unclear. CDR1 is SGHDT and CDR2 is YYEEEE in the germline V gene. Trimming removed 2 bases at V and 1 base at J, with 12 bases between. The CDR3 contains 15 residues. CDR3 loop: CASSLGVQWNTEAFF. The CDR3 DNA is TGTGCCAGCAGCTTAGGTGTACAGTGGAACACTGAAGCTTTCTTT.

The V gene is TRBV6-1, the J gene TRBJ1-2; D is perhaps TRBD1 (5 bases). Germline V gives CDR1 MNHNS, CDR2 SASEGT. V lost 5 bases, J lost 3 bases, and 16 bases lay in between. The CDR3 covers 15 residues. CDR3 loop: CASSKPRGGDYGYTF. The CDR3 DNA follows: TGTGCCAGCAGTAAACCTCGAGGAGGGGACTATGGCTACACCTTC.